This note documents a single T cell receptor (beta chain) sequence. The target antigen is unknown. The V gene end was trimmed by 6 bases and the J gene end by 3 bases; junction bases not matched to a gene: 3. The CDR3 loop spans 13 amino acids. Germline values: CDR1 MNHEY, CDR2 SMNVEV (reference sequence). This specimen belongs to a study of graft-versus-host responses after intestinal transplantation. Assay: immunoSEQ multiplex PCR; the TCRdb copy retains only in-frame clones and omits some. This repertoire shows some 77,000 clones, 92% found once; its top ten account for about 0.63%. Study-level points and caveats: In recipient marrow, GvH clones were found, and some appeared first in ileum or blood.

The source was PBMCs, collected 98 days after intestinal transplantation. The gene calls are TRBV27 and TRBJ2-7; 9 nucleotides align to TRBD1. The receptor was isolated from a human patient who received an intestinal transplant, so some T cells may come from the graft donor. The DNA of the CDR3 is TGTGCCAGCAGGGGACAGGGATTCTACGAGCAGTACTTC. Its protein is CASRGQGFYEQYF.